Included here is one T cell receptor beta chain sequence, with context. What it binds is unknown. The source of the sample is a study of shared clonotypes between healthy human individuals. Study conclusions and caveats: About 4.5% of naive CD4 clonotypes were common to a handful of donors. The study drew on few donors, limiting represented genetic and exposure-history diversity. Non-shared clonotypes displayed generation probabilities falling below those of clonotypes present in all four donors.

V lost 4 bases, J lost 3 bases, and 10 bases lay in between. Germline assignment: CDR1 SGHNT and CDR2 YYREEE (reference sequence). This CDR3 region has 13 residues. Sequencing was at deep level. Here immunoSEQ multiplex PCR was the method, and the copy in TCRdb shows in-frame clones only, minus some. The sample has about 1.5 million clones, roughly 97% seen once. Sequenced input: naive CD4+ T cells sorted from blood. Subset reported: CD45RA+ positively selected. V is TRBV5-4 and J is TRBJ1-2; D is perhaps TRBD1 (5 bases). The receptor comes from a man aged 25-40 years in good health. CDR3 sequence reads: CASSRTIDYGYTF. The DNA for the CDR3 is TGTGCCAGCAGCCGGACAATCGACTATGGCTACACCTTC.